This TCR beta chain was captured by sequencing in a study of blood T cell repertoires in COVID-19. The CDR3 is 15 amino acids. The germline V gene encodes CDR1 SNHLY and CDR2 FYNNEI. V dropped 3 bases and J dropped 4; count of bases not matched to a gene: 3. Here immunoSEQ multiplex PCR was the method, and the copy in TCRdb shows in-frame clones only, minus some. Of fewer than 150,000 clones in the sample, 80% to 85% were seen once. The V gene is TRBV2, the J gene TRBJ2-3, with 11 bases identical to TRBD2. Sequences were obtained from peripheral blood. This TCR came from a woman aged 80 or older with acute or convalescent COVID-19. CDR3 bases: TGTGCCAGCAGTGACTGGACTAGCGGGCCAGATACGCAGTATTTT. The encoded protein is CASSDWTSGPDTQYF.